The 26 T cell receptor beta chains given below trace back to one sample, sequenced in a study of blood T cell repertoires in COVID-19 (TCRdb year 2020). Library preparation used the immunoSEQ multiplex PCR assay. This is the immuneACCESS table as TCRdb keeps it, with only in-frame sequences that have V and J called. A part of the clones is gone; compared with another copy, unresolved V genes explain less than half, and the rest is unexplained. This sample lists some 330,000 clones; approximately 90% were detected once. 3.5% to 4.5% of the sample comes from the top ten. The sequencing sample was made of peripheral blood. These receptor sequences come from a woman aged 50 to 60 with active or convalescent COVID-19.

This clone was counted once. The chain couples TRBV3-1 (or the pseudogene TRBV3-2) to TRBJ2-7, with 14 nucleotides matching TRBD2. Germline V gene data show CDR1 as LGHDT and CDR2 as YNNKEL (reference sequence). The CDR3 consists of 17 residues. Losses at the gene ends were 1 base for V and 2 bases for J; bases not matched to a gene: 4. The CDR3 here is CASSQGTSGRWAYEQYF. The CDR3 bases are TGTGCCAGCAGCCAAGGGACTAGCGGGAGGTGGGCCTACGAGCAGTACTTC.

CDR3 in DNA: TGTGCCAGTAGTGTCCCCCCCGGTACGAACACCGGGGAGCTGTTTTTT. This encodes CASSVPPGTNTGELFF. The chain combines TRBV19 with TRBJ2-2; D gene uncertain. Germline assignment: CDR1 LNHDA and CDR2 SQIVND (reference sequence). This CDR3 contains 16 residues. The V and J ends lost 5 bases and 0 bases respectively, with 13 bases between them. Supplemented by reference TRBV19 and TRBJ2-2, the full variable domain reads DGGITQSPKYLFRKEGQNVTLSCEQNLNHDAMYWYRQDPGQGLRLIYYSQIVNDFQKGDIAEGYSVSREKKESFPLTVTSAQKNPTAFYLCASSVPPGTNTGELFFGEGSRLTVL.

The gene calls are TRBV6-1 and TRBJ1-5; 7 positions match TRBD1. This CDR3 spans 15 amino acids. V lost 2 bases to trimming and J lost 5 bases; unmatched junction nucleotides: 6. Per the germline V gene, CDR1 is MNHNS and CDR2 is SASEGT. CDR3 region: CASSELMQGDQPQHF. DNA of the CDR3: TGTGCCAGCAGTGAATTGATGCAGGGGGATCAGCCCCAGCATTTT.

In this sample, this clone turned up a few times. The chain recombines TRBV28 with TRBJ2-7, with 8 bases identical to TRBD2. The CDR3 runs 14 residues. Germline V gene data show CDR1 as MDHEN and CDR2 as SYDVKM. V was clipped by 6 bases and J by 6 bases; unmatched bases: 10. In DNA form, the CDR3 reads TGTGCCAGCAGCTTAGCGGCTGCGGGAGGCGAGCAGTACTTC. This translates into CASSLAAAGGEQYF.

In DNA form, the CDR3 reads TGTGCCAGTAGTGCGACAGGGGGGAACTATGGCTACACCTTC. Residues: CASSATGGNYGYTF. The chain employs TRBV19 and TRBJ1-2, with 9 bases that match TRBD1. This CDR3 comprises 14 residues. Germline CDR1 LNHDA, CDR2 SQIVND (reference sequence). The trim removed 5 bases at V and 2 bases at J, leaving 3 bases unmatched. Full variable domain (rest looked up from reference TRBV19 and TRBJ1-2): DGGITQSPKYLFRKEGQNVTLSCEQNLNHDAMYWYRQDPGQGLRLIYYSQIVNDFQKGDIAEGYSVSREKKESFPLTVTSAQKNPTAFYLCASSATGGNYGYTFGSGTRLTVV.

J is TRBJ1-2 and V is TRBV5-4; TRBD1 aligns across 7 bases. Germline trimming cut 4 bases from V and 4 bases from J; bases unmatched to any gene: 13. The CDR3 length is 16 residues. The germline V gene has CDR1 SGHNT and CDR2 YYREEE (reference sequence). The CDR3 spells CASSPGALGQRYGYTF. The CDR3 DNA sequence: TGTGCCAGCAGCCCTGGGGCCCTGGGACAGCGCTATGGCTACACCTTC.

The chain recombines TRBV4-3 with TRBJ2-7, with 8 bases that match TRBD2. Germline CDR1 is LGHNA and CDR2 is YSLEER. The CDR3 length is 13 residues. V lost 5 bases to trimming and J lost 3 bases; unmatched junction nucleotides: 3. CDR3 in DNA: TGCGCCAGCAGCGCCGGGACTAGCTACGAGCAGTACTTC. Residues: CASSAGTSYEQYF.

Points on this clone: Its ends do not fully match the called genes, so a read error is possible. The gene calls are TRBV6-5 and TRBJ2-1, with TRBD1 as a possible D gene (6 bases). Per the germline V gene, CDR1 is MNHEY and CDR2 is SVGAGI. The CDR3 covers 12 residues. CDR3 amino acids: CASSGQYNKQFF. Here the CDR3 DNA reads TGTGCCAGCAGCGGACAGTACAATAAGCAGTTCTTC.

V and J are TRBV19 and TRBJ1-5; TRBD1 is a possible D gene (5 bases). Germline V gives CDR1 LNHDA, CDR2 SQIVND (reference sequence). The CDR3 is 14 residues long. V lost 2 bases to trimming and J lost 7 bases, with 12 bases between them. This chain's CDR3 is CASSIREKGQPQHF. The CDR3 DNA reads TGTGCCAGTAGTATAAGGGAAAAGGGGCAGCCCCAGCATTTT.

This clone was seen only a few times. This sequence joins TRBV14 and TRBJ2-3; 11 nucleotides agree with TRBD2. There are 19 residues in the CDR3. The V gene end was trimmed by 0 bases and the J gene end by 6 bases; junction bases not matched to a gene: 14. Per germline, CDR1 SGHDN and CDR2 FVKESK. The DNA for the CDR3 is TGTGCCAGCAGCCAAGATGTGGGACTAGCGGTCGGAAGGTTTGATACGCAGTATTTT. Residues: CASSQDVGLAVGRFDTQYF.

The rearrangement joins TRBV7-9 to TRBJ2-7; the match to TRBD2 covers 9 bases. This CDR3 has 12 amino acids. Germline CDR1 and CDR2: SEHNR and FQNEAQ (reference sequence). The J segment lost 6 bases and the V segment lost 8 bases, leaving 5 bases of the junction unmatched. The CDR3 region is CASAGGSPEQYF. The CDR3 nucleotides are TGTGCCAGCGCGGGGGGGTCCCCCGAGCAGTACTTC.

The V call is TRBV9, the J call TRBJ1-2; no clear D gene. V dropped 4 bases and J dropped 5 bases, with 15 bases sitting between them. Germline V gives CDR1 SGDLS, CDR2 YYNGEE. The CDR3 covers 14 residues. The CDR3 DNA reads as TGTGCCAGCAGCCCGGAGCAGAAACCTTATGGCTACACCTTC. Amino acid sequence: CASSPEQKPYGYTF.

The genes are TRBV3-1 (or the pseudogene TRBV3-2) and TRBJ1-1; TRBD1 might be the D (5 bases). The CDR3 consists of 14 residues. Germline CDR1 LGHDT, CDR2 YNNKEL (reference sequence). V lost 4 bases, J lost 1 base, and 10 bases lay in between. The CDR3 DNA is TGTGCCAGCAGCCTGAGGGGAGGGAACACTGAAGCTTTCTTT. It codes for CASSLRGGNTEAFF.

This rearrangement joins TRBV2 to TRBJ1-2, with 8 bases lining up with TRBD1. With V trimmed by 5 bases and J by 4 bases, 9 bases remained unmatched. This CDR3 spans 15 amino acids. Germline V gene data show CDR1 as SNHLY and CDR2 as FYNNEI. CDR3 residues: CASSLGQGAVYGYTF. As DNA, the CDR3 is TGTGCCAGCAGTTTAGGACAGGGAGCTGTCTATGGCTACACCTTC.

The CDR3 bases are TGTGCCAGCACCCCCCCGACCGGGAAGGCGTTTGGCTACACCTTC. The encoded protein is CASTPPTGKAFGYTF. The chain couples TRBV13 to TRBJ1-2; D call uncertain. The germline V gene encodes CDR1 PRHDT and CDR2 FYEKMQ (reference sequence). This CDR3 has 15 amino acids. Trimming removed 7 bases at V and 7 bases at J, with 22 bases between.

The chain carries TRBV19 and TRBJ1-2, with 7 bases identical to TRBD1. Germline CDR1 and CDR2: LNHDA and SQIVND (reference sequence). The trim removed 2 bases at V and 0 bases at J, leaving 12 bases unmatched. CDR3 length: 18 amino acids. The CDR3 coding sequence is TGTGCCAGTAGTATATTGACAGGGAGCCTACTAACTAACTATGGCTACACCTTC. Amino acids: CASSILTGSLLTNYGYTF.

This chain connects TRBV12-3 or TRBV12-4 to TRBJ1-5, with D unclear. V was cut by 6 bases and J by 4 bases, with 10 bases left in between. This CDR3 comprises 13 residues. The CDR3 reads CASRGQNNQPQHF. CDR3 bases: TGTGCCAGCAGGGGCCAAAATAATCAGCCCCAGCATTTT.

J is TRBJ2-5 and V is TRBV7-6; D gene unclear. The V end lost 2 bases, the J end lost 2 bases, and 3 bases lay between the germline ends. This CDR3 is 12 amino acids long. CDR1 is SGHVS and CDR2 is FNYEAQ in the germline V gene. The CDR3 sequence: CASSLRQETQYF. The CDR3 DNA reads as TGTGCCAGCAGCTTACGGCAAGAGACCCAGTACTTC.

CDR3 region: CASMPRGTSYNEQFF. In DNA form, the CDR3 reads TGTGCCAGTATGCCCAGGGGTACATCCTACAATGAGCAGTTCTTC. The chain combines TRBV19 with TRBJ2-1; tentative D call: TRBD1 (6 bases). This CDR3 has 15 amino acids. The V and J ends lost 7 bases and 1 base respectively, with 14 bases between them. Germline CDR1 is LNHDA and CDR2 is SQIVND (reference sequence). Full variable domain (rest looked up from reference TRBV19 and TRBJ2-1): DGGITQSPKYLFRKEGQNVTLSCEQNLNHDAMYWYRQDPGQGLRLIYYSQIVNDFQKGDIAEGYSVSREKKESFPLTVTSAQKNPTAFYLCASMPRGTSYNEQFFGPGTRLTVL.

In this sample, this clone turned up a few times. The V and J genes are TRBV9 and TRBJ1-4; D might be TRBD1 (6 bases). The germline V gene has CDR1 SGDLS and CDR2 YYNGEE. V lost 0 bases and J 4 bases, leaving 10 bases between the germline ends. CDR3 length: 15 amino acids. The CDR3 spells CASSVEGQFNEKLFF. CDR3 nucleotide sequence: TGTGCCAGCAGCGTAGAAGGACAGTTTAATGAAAAACTGTTTTTT.

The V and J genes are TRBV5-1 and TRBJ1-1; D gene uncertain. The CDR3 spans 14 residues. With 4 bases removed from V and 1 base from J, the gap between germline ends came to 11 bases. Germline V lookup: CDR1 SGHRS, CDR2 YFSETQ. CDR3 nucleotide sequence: TGCGCCAGCAGCCCCCTGGGAGCGAACACTGAAGCTTTCTTT. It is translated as CASSPLGANTEAFF.

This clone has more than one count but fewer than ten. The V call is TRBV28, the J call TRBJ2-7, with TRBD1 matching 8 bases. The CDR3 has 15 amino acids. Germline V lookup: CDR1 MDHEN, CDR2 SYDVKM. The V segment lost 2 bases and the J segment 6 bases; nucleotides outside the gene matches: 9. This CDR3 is CASSLLGTGLGEQYF. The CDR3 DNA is TGTGCCAGCAGTTTACTCGGGACAGGCCTCGGCGAGCAGTACTTC.

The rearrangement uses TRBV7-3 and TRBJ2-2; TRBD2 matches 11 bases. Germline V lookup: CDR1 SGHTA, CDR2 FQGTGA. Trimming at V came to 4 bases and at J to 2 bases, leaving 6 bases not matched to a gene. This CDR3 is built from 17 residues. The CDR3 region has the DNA TGTGCCAGCAGCTCCTCGACTAGCGGGATAAACACCGGGGAGCTGTTTTTT. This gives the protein CASSSSTSGINTGELFF.

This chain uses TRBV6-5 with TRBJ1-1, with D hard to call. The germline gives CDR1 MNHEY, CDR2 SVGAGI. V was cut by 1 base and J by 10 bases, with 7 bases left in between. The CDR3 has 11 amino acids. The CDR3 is CASSYYERAFF. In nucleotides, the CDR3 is TGTGCCAGCAGTTACTACGAGCGAGCTTTCTTT.

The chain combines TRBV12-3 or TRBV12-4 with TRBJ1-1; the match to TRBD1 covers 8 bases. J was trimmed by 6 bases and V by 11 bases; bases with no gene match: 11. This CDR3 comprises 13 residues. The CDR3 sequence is CAGKSQGAAEAFF. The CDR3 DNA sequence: TGTGCCGGTAAGAGCCAGGGGGCCGCTGAAGCTTTCTTT.

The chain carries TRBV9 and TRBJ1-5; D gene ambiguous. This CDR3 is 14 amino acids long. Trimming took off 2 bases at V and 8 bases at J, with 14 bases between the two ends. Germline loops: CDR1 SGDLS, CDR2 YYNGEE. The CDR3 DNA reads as TGTGCCAGCAGCGTCGGTAACCCAAGCGAGCCCCAGCATTTT. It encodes CASSVGNPSEPQHF.